This T cell receptor (beta chain) is drawn from a study of OX40 agonist ivuxolimab in advanced cancers. Study information: Every patient in dose escalation had hepatocellular carcinoma, melanoma, renal cell or head and neck cancer. Three patients got partial responses; one had hepatocellular carcinoma and two had cutaneous melanoma.

V was shortened by 0 bases and J by 3 bases, with 6 bases between the two germline ends. Per germline, CDR1 SGHRS and CDR2 YFSETQ. The CDR3 spans 14 residues. Data came from immunoSEQ multiplex PCR; TCRdb stores just in-frame clones and leaves some out. Among tens of thousands of clones listed, roughly 80% were seen once. This receptor was identified in an adult with an advanced solid tumor such as melanoma, head and neck, liver or kidney cancer. The sample in question was CD4+ or CD8+ T cells sorted from blood, obtained in a trial of the OX40 agonist ivuxolimab. The chain joins TRBV5-1 to TRBJ2-2; D gene uncertain. The CDR3 nucleotides are TGCGCCAGCAGCTTGGCCGGTGACACCGGGGAGCTGTTTTTT. Its protein product is CASSLAGDTGELFF.